The 9 T cell receptor beta chains presented below share a single source sample, sequenced in a study of cytomegalovirus exposure and HLA in healthy donors. Primers for the PCR totalled 60 Vbeta and 13 Jbeta. Sequencing used immunoSEQ multiplex PCR; TCRdb keeps in-frame clones, though not all of them. This table has 170,000 or so clones, 70% to 90% appearing once. Specimen: PBMCs. All receptors derive from a woman in her twenties or thirties in good health and CMV-seronegative.

The chain is built from TRBV7-9 and TRBJ1-5; D is ambiguous. The CDR3 covers 15 residues. V shed 1 base and J shed 5 bases, with 12 bases lying between them. Germline-derived CDR1 and CDR2 are SEHNR and FQNEAQ (reference sequence). DNA for the CDR3: TGTGCCAGCAGCTTAGGTGGAGGAGGATATCAGCCCCAGCATTTT. This translates into CASSLGGGGYQPQHF.

This chain links TRBV5-5 with TRBJ2-5; D might be TRBD2 (5 bases). In germline, CDR1 is SGHKS, CDR2 YYEKEE (reference sequence). CDR3 length: 16 amino acids. Trimming removed 1 base from V and 2 bases from J, with 15 bases in between. CDR3 in DNA: TGTGCCAGCAGCTTGACTGGAAGGGAGCTTCAAGAGACCCAGTACTTC. It yields the protein CASSLTGRELQETQYF.

There are a few counts of this clone. The rearrangement uses TRBV9 and TRBJ1-2; D not resolved. CDR1 is SGDLS and CDR2 is YYNGEE in the germline V gene. This CDR3 spans 15 amino acids. V lost 5 bases and J 5 bases, leaving 19 bases between the germline ends. This chain's CDR3 is CASRRSLEVLYGYTF. CDR3 bases: TGTGCCAGCAGGCGCTCCTTAGAGGTGCTATATGGCTACACCTTC.

The J gene is TRBJ1-5, the V gene TRBV19, with D unclear. Germline values: CDR1 LNHDA, CDR2 SQIVND (reference sequence). CDR3 length: 13 residues. Trimming shortened V by 4 bases and J by 3 bases, and 7 bases separated the two germline ends. CDR3 amino acids: CASSTLTNQPQHF. CDR3 in DNA: TGTGCCAGTAGTACCCTAACCAATCAGCCCCAGCATTTT. The full variable domain, its missing parts supplied by reference TRBV19 and TRBJ1-5, is DGGITQSPKYLFRKEGQNVTLSCEQNLNHDAMYWYRQDPGQGLRLIYYSQIVNDFQKGDIAEGYSVSREKKESFPLTVTSAQKNPTAFYLCASSTLTNQPQHFGDGTRLSIL.

The CDR3 is CASSAGTSGSTGELFF. The CDR3 nucleotides read TGTGCCAGCAGCGCCGGGACTAGCGGGAGCACCGGGGAGCTGTTTTTT. V is TRBV9 and J is TRBJ2-2; 14 nucleotides align to TRBD2. Germline values: CDR1 SGDLS, CDR2 YYNGEE. This CDR3 has 16 residues. After removal of 3 bases from V and 4 bases from J, the junction contained 2 bases not matched to a gene.

CDR3 residues: CASTRSWARSGGELFF. The CDR3 DNA follows: TGTGCCAGCACCAGAAGCTGGGCCCGGTCTGGCGGGGAGCTGTTTTTT. V gene TRBV7-6 combines with J gene TRBJ2-2; D is undetermined. There are 16 residues in the CDR3. Germline CDR1 SGHVS, CDR2 FNYEAQ. V gave up 7 bases and J gave up 7 bases, with 22 bases separating them.

V gene TRBV5-6 combines with J gene TRBJ1-6; no clear D gene. Germline loops: CDR1 SGHDT, CDR2 YYEEEE. The CDR3 loop spans 14 amino acids. Trimming pared 1 base from V and 10 bases from J, leaving 12 bases between. The CDR3 nucleotides are TGTGCCAGCAGCTTGAGCGGCTTTAAATCACCCCTCCACTTT. This translates into CASSLSGFKSPLHF.

This chain connects TRBV19 to TRBJ1-1; D perhaps matches TRBD1 (5 bases). The ends were cut back, 7 bases at V and 5 bases at J, with 29 bases in the middle. The CDR3 length is 18 residues. The germline V gene encodes CDR1 LNHDA and CDR2 SQIVND (reference sequence). In DNA, the CDR3 is TGTGCCAGTACCATAGGGACTCAGGCGGACCTCACCCGTACTGAAGCTTTCTTT. This sequence encodes CASTIGTQADLTRTEAFF.

The CDR3 DNA is TGCAGCGCCCCCGCGGCAGGGGTCTATGGCTACACCTTC. It yields the protein CSAPAAGVYGYTF. The V gene is TRBV29-1, the J gene TRBJ1-2, with D perhaps TRBD1 (6 bases). CDR3 length equals 13 residues. V was cut by 7 bases and J by 4 bases, with 16 bases left in between. Germline CDR1 and CDR2: SQVTM and ANQGSEA.